This TCR beta chain was recovered during a study of T cells in Graves' hyperthyroidism and ophthalmopathy. This clonotype was observed many times. Trimming took off 2 bases at V and 1 base at J, with 10 bases between the two ends. Germline values: CDR1 MNHEY, CDR2 SMNVEV (reference sequence). This CDR3 contains 15 residues. It was RNA transcripts that yielded the amplified TCR beta CDR3 regions. The TCR CDR3 first-round RT-PCR relied on the HTBI primer set. MiXCR, run by TCRdb on the multiplex PCR reads, gives a single entry per CDR3 protein. Of under 650,000 distinct CDR3 sequences in the sample, roughly 16% were seen once.

The receptor comes from a woman aged 25 to 39 with Graves' hyperthyroidism. The chain joins TRBV27 to TRBJ2-3; D not resolved. Sequencing used blood. CDR3 loop: CASSLDPKGTDTQYF. The CDR3 nucleotides read TGTGCCAGCAGTTTAGATCCGAAGGGCACAGATACGCAGTATTTT.